The present T cell receptor (beta chain) was sequenced within a study of blood T cell repertoires in COVID-19. Assay: immunoSEQ multiplex PCR; the TCRdb copy retains only in-frame clones and omits some. Of about 90,000 clones in the sample, roughly four fifths are singletons; the top ten hold around 6.5%. Per the germline V gene, CDR1 is SGHKS and CDR2 is YYEKEE (reference sequence). The CDR3 is made up of 16 amino acids. After removal of 1 base from V and 0 bases from J, the junction contained 4 bases not matched to a gene. The sequence derives from a man between 60 and 75 years old with acute or convalescent COVID-19. The chain recombines TRBV5-5 with TRBJ1-1; 9 bases line up with TRBD1. The sequenced sample was peripheral blood. This chain's CDR3 is CASSLRDRVLNTEAFF. The CDR3 DNA reads as TGTGCCAGCAGCTTGAGGGACAGGGTTCTGAACACTGAAGCTTTCTTT.